This TCR beta chain originates from a study of T cells after posttransplantation cyclophosphamide listed by TCRdb under 2016. Study-level background: T cell repertoire reconstitution was tracked by TRB sequencing after myeloablative bone marrow transplantation in which posttransplantation cyclophosphamide was used as GVHD prophylaxis. Public TRB sequences were queried against a database of over 3,600 sequences associated with responses to pathogens, tumor antigens, self-antigens and alloantigens. Antigen receptor sequencing was done on samples from around 32 PTCy-treated patients and from roughly 15 related bone marrow donors of those patients. TRB sequencing was also done on up to about 3 additional blood samples from 2 to 5.2 years after transplant in 3 patients, and on pretransplant blood from 4 patients. Because TRA and TRB clonality correlated tightly in about ten samples, the subsequent TCR analyses were limited to TRB only. Blood from every one of the 30 to 40 PTCy patients who had 1-year posttransplant specimens underwent TRB sequencing. Summary of the overall study and its limitations: At 1-2 months, donor-recipient similarity was low but rose over the first year, and the later blood repertoires were often dominated by donor CD8+ memory clones. Across 35 to 45 patients, TRB clonality was highly associated with recipient CMV seropositivity and CMV reactivation, and diversity in PTCy patients was similar to diversity in CNI/methotrexate controls. The TRB repertoires of T cells infiltrating skin or GI tract showed only limited overlap with the TRB repertoires of T cells in blood.

Genomic DNA was the input for TRB sequencing, which was run either with the immunoSEQ assay at survey resolution or with the hsTCRB kit. The paper's processing steps were these. Initial read processing used immunoSEQ software, and repertoire analyses used the LymphoSeq R package. Clonality was calculated as 1 minus normalized Shannon entropy, and the Gini coefficient was also calculated for each TRB dataset. Phenotypes of unsorted samples were inferred by mapping TRB sequences from sorted subsets of the recipient or donor onto the same recipient's unsorted samples. TCRdb took over this immuneACCESS table, retaining in-frame rearrangements with V and J assigned. Such tables are incomplete; in checked studies, under half of the missing clones stem from an unresolved V gene, and the remainder is unexplained. Clonal size and the V and J genes are those of that table, whereas D and trimming came from the DNA. The sample table holds about 19,000 clones, of which around 68% were seen once. The top ten constitute around a quarter of the sample.

As encoded in the germline V gene, CDR1 is SGHNT while CDR2 is YENEEA. Its CDR3 holds 14 amino acids, cysteine through phenylalanine. CDR3 DNA is the only sequence kept; it has 42 bases, read in frame from the first base. V is trimmed back by 4 bases and J by 2 bases, and the junction contains 4 bases that no gene match accounts for. As regards this clone: Its antigen is currently not known. Base qualities are missing; no much larger clone stands one base away.

The treatment or condition label of this sample denotes: high-dose cyclophosphamide on days +3 and +4 as single-agent GVHD prophylaxis. Patients in the PTCy group got busulfan and fludarabine conditioning, a marrow graft from a related or unrelated donor, and cyclophosphamide on days +3 and +4. PTCy-treated patients came from a prospective multi-institutional clinical trial. Mononuclear cells from peripheral blood and bone marrow were separated by Ficoll-Hypaque density centrifugation and then cryopreserved. Sequenced here: PBMCs, sampled after an allogeneic stem cell transplant with post-transplant cyclophosphamide. The sequence is built from TRBV11-3 and TRBJ1-1; 7 junctional bases match TRBD1. This clonotype was obtained from a male patient aged 25 to 39 who received an allogeneic stem cell transplant from a related donor, was CMV-positive, and had acute GVHD only. Where a transplant has occurred, the graft donor may have supplied some of the T cells. The base sequence is TGTGCCAGCAGCTCTCAGGGGGAAAACACTGAAGCTTTCTTT. It specifies CASSSQGENTEAFF.